Following are 14 T cell receptor beta chains from one sample sequenced in a study of response to subunit inactivated influenza vaccine. MiXCR, applied by TCRdb to the RT-PCR reads, yields one record per CDR3 protein. The table records almost 250,000 distinct CDR3 sequences, 10% to 15% of them present only once. The starting material was non-naive T cells sorted from PBMCs, obtained 14 to 15 days before vaccination. The receptor set was obtained from a man aged 50 to 59 who received an inactivated influenza vaccine.

In its sample, this clonotype was seen a few times. The chain uses TRBV12-3 or TRBV12-4 and TRBJ2-6, with D possibly being TRBD1 or TRBD2 (5 bases each). The V and J ends lost 3 bases and 0 bases respectively, with 12 bases between them. The CDR3 has 17 residues. CDR3 in DNA: TGTGCCAGCAGTTTTTGGGACCGAGCCTCTGGGGCCAACGTCCTGACTTTC. Protein: CASSFWDRASGANVLTF.

This clonotype was found a few times. The gene calls are TRBV7-2 and TRBJ1-2; D is perhaps TRBD1 (5 bases). CDR3 length: 16 amino acids. The ends were cut back, 0 bases at V and 7 bases at J, with 18 bases in the middle. CDR1 and CDR2 (germline): SGHTA, FQGNSA. The CDR3 DNA reads TGTGCCAGCAGCTTAGCGCAAGGGAAGGGGTCGGGTGGCTACACCTTC. Encoded protein: CASSLAQGKGSGGYTF.

The genes are TRBV5-1 and TRBJ1-2; D gene ambiguous. This CDR3 has 14 residues. Per germline, CDR1 SGHRS and CDR2 YFSETQ. V was trimmed by 4 bases and J by 7 bases, leaving 17 bases between them. The CDR3 DNA sequence: TGCGCCAGCAGCCTAGGTTCCGGGCCCTCTGGCTACACCTTC. As protein: CASSLGSGPSGYTF.

This chain connects TRBV10-3 to TRBJ1-5; D is ambiguous. From germline, CDR1 is ENHRY and CDR2 SYGVKD. This CDR3 is 13 amino acids long. Trimming removed 3 bases at V and 9 bases at J, with 12 bases between. CDR3 DNA: TGTGCCATCAGTGATCAACCGTCCTCGCCCCAGCATTTT. This gives the protein CAISDQPSSPQHF.

The genes are TRBV20-1 and TRBJ2-2; D may be TRBD2 (5 bases). Germline V gene data show CDR1 as DFQATT and CDR2 as SNEGSKA (reference sequence). The CDR3 is made up of 16 amino acids. The V end was cut by 2 bases, the J end by 4 bases, with 17 bases between. CDR3 amino acids: CSARYSRAPGTGELFF. The CDR3, as DNA: TGCAGTGCTAGATATTCGCGGGCCCCGGGCACCGGGGAGCTGTTTTTT.

This clonotype has a count of ten or more. This rearrangement joins TRBV27 to TRBJ1-6; D is unclear. This CDR3 contains 12 residues. V shed 3 bases and J shed 7 bases, with 4 bases lying between them. Germline V gene data show CDR1 as MNHEY and CDR2 as SMNVEV (reference sequence). In nucleotides, the CDR3 is TGTGCCAGCAGTTTCGCCAATTCACCCCTCCACTTT. This codes for CASSFANSPLHF.

V usage is TRBV6-5 and J usage is TRBJ1-3; D possibly corresponds to TRBD1 (5 bases). V was pared by 0 bases and J by 0 bases, with 9 bases between. The CDR3 runs to 16 residues. Germline V gene data show CDR1 as MNHEY and CDR2 as SVGAGI. CDR3: CASSYSRGSSGNTIYF. The CDR3 coding sequence is TGTGCCAGCAGTTACTCCCGGGGCAGCTCTGGAAACACCATATATTTT.

This chain connects TRBV5-1 to TRBJ2-5; TRBD1 might be the D (5 bases). V was trimmed by 0 bases and J by 5 bases, leaving 17 bases between them. The CDR3 runs 16 residues. The V gene's germline CDR1 is SGHRS and CDR2 YFSETQ. In DNA, the CDR3 is TGCGCCAGCAGCTTGGGGGGCCAGTTGACCGGGGAGACCCAGTACTTC. Encoded protein: CASSLGGQLTGETQYF.

The genes are TRBV29-1 and TRBJ2-5; D gene unclear. Germline loops: CDR1 SQVTM, CDR2 ANQGSEA. This CDR3 is 10 amino acids long. Trimming removed 7 bases at V and 5 bases at J, with 8 bases between. The CDR3 is CSARSETQYF. The CDR3 DNA reads as TGCAGCGCCCGTAGCGAGACCCAGTACTTC.

The chain carries TRBV4-1 and TRBJ2-1, with D perhaps TRBD2 (6 bases). Germline CDR1 reads MGHRA; CDR2 reads YSYEKL. The CDR3 extends over 16 amino acids. With 4 bases removed from V and 4 bases from J, the gap between germline ends came to 17 bases. The CDR3 DNA is TGCGCCAGCAGCCCCTTGAGGGCCGGAGGGTACAATGAGCAGTTCTTC. Translation: CASSPLRAGGYNEQFF.

There are a few counts of this clonotype. The chain combines TRBV10-3 with TRBJ1-1; D gene unclear. The CDR3 has 13 amino acids. Per the germline V gene, CDR1 is ENHRY and CDR2 is SYGVKD. V lost 2 bases to trimming and J lost 1 base, with 5 bases between them. As DNA, the CDR3 is TGTGCCATCAGTGAGCCGAGGAACACTGAAGCTTTCTTT. Amino acids: CAISEPRNTEAFF.

This clonotype was detected ten times or more. This chain joins TRBV12-3 or TRBV12-4 and TRBJ2-1; 8 nucleotides align to TRBD2. The V gene end was trimmed by 8 bases and the J gene end by 0 bases; junction bases not matched to a gene: 3. The CDR3 runs to 14 residues. CDR3 sequence reads: CASRGGSSYNEQFF. DNA for the CDR3: TGTGCCAGCCGGGGGGGGAGCTCCTACAATGAGCAGTTCTTC.

The table lists this clonotype with a few counts. V is TRBV12-3 or TRBV12-4 and J is TRBJ2-1; 10 bases match TRBD2. CDR3 length: 16 residues. Unmatched junction bases numbered 4, after V lost 5 bases and J lost 0 bases. The CDR3 coding sequence is TGTGCCAGCAGTACTAGCGGGGCGAGCTCCTACAATGAGCAGTTCTTC. It is translated as CASSTSGASSYNEQFF.

The table lists this clonotype with a few counts. This chain links TRBV18 with TRBJ1-6; tentatively, D is TRBD1 (5 bases). V was trimmed by 4 bases and J by 5 bases, leaving 12 bases between them. Germline CDR1 reads KGHSH; CDR2 reads LQKENI. CDR3 length: 15 residues. Here the CDR3 DNA reads TGTGCCAGCTCACTGGGACGGTCCGATAATTCACCCCTCCACTTT. Amino acids: CASSLGRSDNSPLHF.